Reported below is one T cell receptor beta chain. These data come from a study of blood T cell repertoires in COVID-19. TCRdb keeps only in-frame clones here, not all; method: immunoSEQ multiplex PCR. The sample lists 450,000 or so clones; 90% were seen once. The sequencing sample was made of PBMCs or T cells enriched from blood (not recorded which). The receptor comes from a man younger than 35 who had recovered from COVID-19.

In DNA form, the CDR3 reads TGCGCCAGCAGCACGACAGCCAACTATGGCTACACCTTC. This translates into CASSTTANYGYTF. V and J are TRBV5-1 and TRBJ1-2, with a tentative D call TRBD1 (5 bases). This CDR3 region has 13 residues. Trimming removed 4 bases at V and 2 bases at J, with 9 bases between. Germline V gene data show CDR1 as SGHRS and CDR2 as YFSETQ. The full variable domain, rest sourced from reference TRBV5-1 and TRBJ1-2, is KAGVTQTPRYLIKTRGQQVTLSCSPISGHRSVSWYQQTPGQGLQFLFEYFSETQRNKGNFPGRFSGRQFSNSRSEMNVSTLELGDSALYLCASSTTANYGYTFGSGTRLTVV.